A selection of T cell receptor beta chains follows, all from one sample in a study of early T cells in non-severe SARS-CoV-2 infection. TCRdb re-analysed the 5' RACE reads in MiXCR, keeping a single row per CDR3 protein. The data hold 55,000 to 70,000 distinct CDR3 sequences, with approximately 12% observed a single time. The specimen was whole blood, collected at baseline. The receptors stem from an adult who was a healthcare worker with PCR-confirmed SARS-CoV-2 infection or an uninfected control (not recorded which). The donor label of this sample is uncertain. Each CDR3 is given with its conserved first and last residue. The D gene is left open where the match is weak. The size entry is marked missing in some rows and otherwise reads once, few, many or a size class.

d_call | j_call | clone_size | v_call | cdr3_length | cdr3_nt | cdr3_aa
NA | TRBJ2-5 | once | TRBV5-4 | 15 | TGTGCCAGCAGCTCTCAGGGACGGAACCAAGAGACCCAGAACTTC | CASSSQGRNQETQNF
TRBD2 | TRBJ2-1 | few | TRBV5-1 | 15 | TGCGCCAGCAGCTCCACTAGCGGCTCCTACAATGAGCAGTTCTTC | CASSSTSGSYNEQFF
NA | TRBJ1-2 | many | TRBV20-1 | 13 | TGCAGTGCTAGAATCACCGCTAACTATGGCTACACCTTC | CSARITANYGYTF
NA | TRBJ1-1 | NA | TRBV6-5 | 16 | TGTGCCAGCAGACCCCCTAGGGGGAGCTTGAACACTGAAGCTTTCTTT | CASRPPRGSLNTEAFF
NA | TRBJ1-4 | many | TRBV30 | 13 | TGTGCCTGGAGTGATGCCCCCGGTGAAAAACTGTTTTTT | CAWSDAPGEKLFF
TRBD2 | TRBJ2-3 | few | TRBV5-1 | 17 | TGCGCCAGCAGCTTGCTGGGAGGGCGGGAATACACAGATACGCAGTATTTT | CASSLLGGREYTDTQYF
NA | TRBJ1-2 | NA | TRBV5-1 | 16 | TGCGCCAGCAGCTTGGCCGGGGTCCGGACGAAGGAGGGCTACACCTTC | CASSLAGVRTKEGYTF
NA | TRBJ2-5 | few | TRBV7-6 | 16 | TGTGCCAGCAGCTTAGTCTACAGGGATGTATCAGAGACCCAGTACTTC | CASSLVYRDVSETQYF
NA | TRBJ2-1 | NA | TRBV29-1 | 13 | TGCAGCGTCCGGACTACCTCCTACAATGAGCAGTTCTTC | CSVRTTSYNEQFF
NA | TRBJ1-6 | many | TRBV27 | 15 | TGTGCCAGCACGAGATCCGGCTCCTATAATTCACCCCTCCACTTT | CASTRSGSYNSPLHF
NA | TRBJ2-5 | many | TRBV25-1 | 11 | TGTGCCAGCAGTGAATCGGAGACCCAGTACTTC | CASSESETQYF
TRBD2 | TRBJ2-4 | many | TRBV7-2 | 15 | TGTGCCAGCAGCTTAGCGGTGGCTAGCGGGAGCATTCAGTACTTC | CASSLAVASGSIQYF
NA | TRBJ2-5 | once | TRBV11-2 | 17 | TGTGCCAGCAGCCGTCGGGAAAGGCCCCGAGGACGCGAGACCCAGTACTTC | CASSRRERPRGRETQYF
NA | TRBJ2-5 | few | TRBV21-1 | 15 | TGTGCCAGCAGCAAAGAATCAGGGGGCGTAGAGACCCAGTACTTC | CASSKESGGVETQYF
NA | TRBJ1-1 | NA | TRBV2 | 15 | TGTGCCAGCAGTGACTTCCTTCCGGGGAACACTGAAGCTTTCTTT | CASSDFLPGNTEAFF
TRBD2 | TRBJ2-3 | few | TRBV5-1 | 13 | TGCGCCAGCAGCCCCCGGGGGGTCGATACGCAGTATTTT | CASSPRGVDTQYF